This T cell receptor (beta chain) was profiled in a study of PD-1 blockade in mismatch repair-deficient tumors. Study summary: Enrolled about 2013-2017, patients had progressing, pretreated mismatch repair-deficient cancers of about a dozen types.

Every patient had mismatch repair deficiency by PCR or immunohistochemistry. The TCR-sequenced patients were a few responders to pembrolizumab. A word on this clone: Its antigen is not identified.

The CDR3 has 13 residues. CDR1 is MDHEN, CDR2 SYDVKM, per germline. V shed 6 bases, J shed 3 bases, and the junction held 3 bases outside the gene matches. Study-level findings and limits: After pembrolizumab, tumor-resident clones rose rapidly, then generally contracted before radiologic responses.

The data were produced by immunoSEQ multiplex PCR, yet TCRdb's version contains in-frame clones alone and is incomplete. Of about 120,000 clones listed, about nine tenths were seen once; the top ten hold about an eighth. This specimen was peripheral blood, taken roughly 67 weeks after starting pembrolizumab. The chain has TRBV28 and TRBJ1-2; 8 nucleotides align to TRBD1. The receptor comes from an adult with mismatch repair-deficient cancer. The DNA for the CDR3 is TGTGCCAGCAGCGGACAGGGCGACTATGGCTACACCTTC. It specifies CASSGQGDYGYTF.